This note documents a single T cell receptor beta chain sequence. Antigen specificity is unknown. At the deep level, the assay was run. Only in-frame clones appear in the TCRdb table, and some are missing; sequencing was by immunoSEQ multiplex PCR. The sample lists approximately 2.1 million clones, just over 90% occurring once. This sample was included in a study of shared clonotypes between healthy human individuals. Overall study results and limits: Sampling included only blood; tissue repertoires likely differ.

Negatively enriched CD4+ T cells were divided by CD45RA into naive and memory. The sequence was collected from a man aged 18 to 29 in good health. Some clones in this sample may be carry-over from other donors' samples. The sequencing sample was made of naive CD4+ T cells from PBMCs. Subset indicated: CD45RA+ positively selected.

The CDR3 region has the DNA TGTGCCTGGAGGCAAGGAGGAGGGGAGCCCGGGGAGCTGTTTTTT. It codes for CAWRQGGGEPGELFF. The chain is built from TRBV30 and TRBJ2-2, with a weak D call TRBD2 (6 bases). The CDR3 covers 15 residues. Germline CDR1 and CDR2: GTSNPN and SVGIG (reference sequence). Trimming removed 3 bases from V and 6 bases from J, with 17 bases in between.